What follows is one T cell receptor beta chain and its context. The data stem from a study of control samples from healthy donors and cancer patients. Assay: immunoSEQ multiplex PCR; the TCRdb copy retains only in-frame clones and omits some. The data show about 81,000 clones, with about 93% seen just once and 4.8% held by the top ten. CDR3 length: 14 residues. Germline V CDR1 and CDR2: SGHDT, YYEEEE. Trimming pared 1 base from V and 0 bases from J, leaving 7 bases between. This sequence joins TRBV5-6 and TRBJ1-1; D gene uncertain. Input material: blood. This receptor was taken from a woman aged 18-30 years in good health. The CDR3 loop reads CASSLTVMNTEAFF. DNA for the CDR3: TGTGCCAGCAGCTTGACAGTAATGAACACTGAAGCTTTCTTT.